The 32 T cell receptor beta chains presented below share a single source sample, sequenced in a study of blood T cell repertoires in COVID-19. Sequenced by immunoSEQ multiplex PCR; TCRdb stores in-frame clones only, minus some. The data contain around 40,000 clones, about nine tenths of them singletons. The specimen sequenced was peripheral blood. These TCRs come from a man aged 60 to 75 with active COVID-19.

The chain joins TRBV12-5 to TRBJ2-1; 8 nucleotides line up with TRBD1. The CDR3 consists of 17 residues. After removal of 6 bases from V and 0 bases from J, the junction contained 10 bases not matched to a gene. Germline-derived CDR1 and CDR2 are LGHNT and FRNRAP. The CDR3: CASGPGTGLSSYNEQFF. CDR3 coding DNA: TGTGCTAGTGGCCCCGGGACAGGCCTGAGCTCCTACAATGAGCAGTTCTTC. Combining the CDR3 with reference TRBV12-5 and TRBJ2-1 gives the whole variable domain DARVTQTPRHKVTEMGQEVTMRCQPILGHNTVFWYRQTMMQGLELLAYFRNRAPLDDSGMPKDRFSAEMPDATLATLKIQPSEPRDSAVYFCASGPGTGLSSYNEQFFGPGTRLTVL.

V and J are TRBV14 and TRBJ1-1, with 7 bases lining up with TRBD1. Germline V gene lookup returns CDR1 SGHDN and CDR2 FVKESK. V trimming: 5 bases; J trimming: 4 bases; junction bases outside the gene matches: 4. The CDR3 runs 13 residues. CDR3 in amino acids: CASSYQGGTEAFF. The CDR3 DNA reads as TGTGCCAGCAGCTACCAGGGGGGCACTGAAGCTTTCTTT.

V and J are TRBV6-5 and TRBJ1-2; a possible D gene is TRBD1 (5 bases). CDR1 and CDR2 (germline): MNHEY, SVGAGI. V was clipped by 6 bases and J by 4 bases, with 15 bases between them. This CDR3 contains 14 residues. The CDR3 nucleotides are TGTGCCAGCAGACAATCCCAGGGAAGCTATGGCTACACCTTC. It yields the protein CASRQSQGSYGYTF.

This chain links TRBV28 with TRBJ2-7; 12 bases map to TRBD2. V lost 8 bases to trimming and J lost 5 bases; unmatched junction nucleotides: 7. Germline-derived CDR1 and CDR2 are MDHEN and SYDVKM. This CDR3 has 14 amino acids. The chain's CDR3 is CASGRLAGDHEQYF. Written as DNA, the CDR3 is TGTGCCAGCGGGCGACTAGCGGGAGACCACGAGCAGTACTTC. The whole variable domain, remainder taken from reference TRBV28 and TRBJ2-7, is DVKVTQSSRYLVKRTGEKVFLECVQDMDHENMFWYRQDPGLGLRLIYFSYDVKMKEKGDIPEGYSVSREKKERFSLILESASTNQTSMYLCASGRLAGDHEQYFGPGTRLTVT.

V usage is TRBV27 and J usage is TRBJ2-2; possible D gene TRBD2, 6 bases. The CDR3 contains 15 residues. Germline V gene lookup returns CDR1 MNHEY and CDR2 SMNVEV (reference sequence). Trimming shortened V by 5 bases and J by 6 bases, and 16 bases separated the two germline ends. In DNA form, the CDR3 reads TGTGCCAGCAGTCCGGGACTCCTAACCCCCGGGGAGCTGTTTTTT. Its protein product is CASSPGLLTPGELFF.

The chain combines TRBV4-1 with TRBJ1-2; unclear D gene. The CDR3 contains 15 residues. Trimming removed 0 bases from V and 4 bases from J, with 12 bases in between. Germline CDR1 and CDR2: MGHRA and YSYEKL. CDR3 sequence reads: CASSQDSTVPYGYTF. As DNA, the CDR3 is TGCGCCAGCAGCCAAGATAGTACGGTTCCCTATGGCTACACCTTC.

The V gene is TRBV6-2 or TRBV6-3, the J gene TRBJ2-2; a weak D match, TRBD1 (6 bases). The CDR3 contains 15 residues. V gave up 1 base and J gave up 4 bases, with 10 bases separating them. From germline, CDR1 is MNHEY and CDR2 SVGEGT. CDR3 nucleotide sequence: TGTGCCAGCAGTTACTTACAGGGACCCACCGGGGAGCTGTTTTTT. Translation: CASSYLQGPTGELFF.

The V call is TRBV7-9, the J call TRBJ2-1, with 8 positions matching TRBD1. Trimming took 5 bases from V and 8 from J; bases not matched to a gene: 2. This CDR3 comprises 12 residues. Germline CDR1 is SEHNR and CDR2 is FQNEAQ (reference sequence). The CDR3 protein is CASSLTGDEQFF. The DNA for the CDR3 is TGTGCCAGCAGCCTGACAGGGGATGAGCAGTTCTTC.

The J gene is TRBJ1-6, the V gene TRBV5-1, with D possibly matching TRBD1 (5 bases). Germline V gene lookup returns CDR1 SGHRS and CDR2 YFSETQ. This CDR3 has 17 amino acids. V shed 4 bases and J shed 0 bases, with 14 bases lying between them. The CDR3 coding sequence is TGCGCCAGCAGCGCGGGACTTTCGAGCTCCTATAATTCACCCCTCCACTTT. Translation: CASSAGLSSSYNSPLHF.

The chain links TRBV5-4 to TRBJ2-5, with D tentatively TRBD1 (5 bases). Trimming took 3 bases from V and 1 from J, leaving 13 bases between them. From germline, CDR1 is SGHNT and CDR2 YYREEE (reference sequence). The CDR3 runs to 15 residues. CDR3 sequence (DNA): TGTGCCAGCAGCTCTCCCAGGGAAGGCCAAGAGACCCAGTACTTC. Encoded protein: CASSSPREGQETQYF.

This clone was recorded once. The CDR3 spells CASSGDRGKQSTSHAPTYNEQFF. The CDR3 DNA follows: TGTGCCAGCAGTGGGGACAGGGGGAAGCAGAGCACAAGCCATGCCCCTACCTACAATGAGCAGTTCTTC. The chain couples TRBV2 to TRBJ2-1, with 11 bases identical to TRBD1. Germline loops: CDR1 SNHLY, CDR2 FYNNEI. This CDR3 is 23 amino acids long. Trimming removed 4 bases from V and 2 bases from J; junction bases left unmatched: 25. The complete variable domain, with remaining parts taken from reference TRBV2 and TRBJ2-1, reads EPEVTQTPSHQVTQMGQEVILRCVPISNHLYFYWYRQILGQKVEFLVSFYNNEISEKSEIFDDQFSVERPDGSNFTLKIRSTKLEDSAMYFCASSGDRGKQSTSHAPTYNEQFFGPGTRLTVL.

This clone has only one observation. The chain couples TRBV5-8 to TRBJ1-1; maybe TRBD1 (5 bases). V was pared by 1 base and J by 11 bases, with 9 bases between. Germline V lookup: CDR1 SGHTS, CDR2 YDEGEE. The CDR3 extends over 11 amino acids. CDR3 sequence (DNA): TGTGCCAGCAGCTTGCAGGGTGAGGCTTTCTTT. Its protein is CASSLQGEAFF.

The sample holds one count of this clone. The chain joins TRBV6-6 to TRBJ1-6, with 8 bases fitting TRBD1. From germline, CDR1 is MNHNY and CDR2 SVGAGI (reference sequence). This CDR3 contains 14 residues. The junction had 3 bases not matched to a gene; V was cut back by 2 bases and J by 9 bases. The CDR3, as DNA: TGTGCCAGCAGTTACCAGGGGGCGCGTTCACCCCTCCACTTT. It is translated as CASSYQGARSPLHF.

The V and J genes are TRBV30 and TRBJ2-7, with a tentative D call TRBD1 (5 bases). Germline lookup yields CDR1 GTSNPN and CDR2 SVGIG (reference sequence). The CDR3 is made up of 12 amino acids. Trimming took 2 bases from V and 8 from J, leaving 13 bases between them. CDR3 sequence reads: CAWSLSTGQQYF. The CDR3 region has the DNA TGTGCCTGGAGTCTCTCCACAGGCCAGCAGTACTTC.

The CDR3 region is CAWGQAGANVLTF. CDR3 bases: TGTGCCTGGGGCCAGGCTGGGGCCAACGTCCTGACTTTC. This chain uses TRBV30 with TRBJ2-6; unclear D gene. V shed 5 bases and J shed 2 bases, with 7 bases lying between them. Germline CDR1 and CDR2: GTSNPN and SVGIG (reference sequence). This CDR3 spans 13 amino acids. Looking up the rest from reference TRBV30 and TRBJ2-6 gives the full variable domain: SQTIHQWPATLVQPVGSPLSLECTVEGTSNPNLYWYRQAAGRGLQLLFYSVGIGQISSEVPQNLSASRPQDRQFILSSKKLLLSDSGFYLCAWGQAGANVLTFGAGSRLTVL.

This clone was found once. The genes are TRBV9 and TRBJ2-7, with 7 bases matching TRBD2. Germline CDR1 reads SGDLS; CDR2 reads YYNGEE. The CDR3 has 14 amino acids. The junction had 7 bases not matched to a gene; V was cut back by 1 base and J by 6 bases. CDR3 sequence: CASSVSAGASEQYF. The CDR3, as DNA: TGTGCCAGCAGCGTATCTGCGGGAGCCTCCGAGCAGTACTTC.

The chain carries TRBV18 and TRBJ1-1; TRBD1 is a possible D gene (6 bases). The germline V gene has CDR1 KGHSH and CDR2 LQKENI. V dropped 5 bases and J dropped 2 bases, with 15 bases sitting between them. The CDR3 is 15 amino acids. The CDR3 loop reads CASSERQVRNTEAFF. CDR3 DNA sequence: TGTGCCAGCTCAGAACGACAGGTTAGAAACACTGAAGCTTTCTTT. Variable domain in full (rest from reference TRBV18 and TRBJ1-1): NAGVMQNPRHLVRRRGQEARLRCSPMKGHSHVYWYRQLPEEGLKFMVYLQKENIIDESGMPKERFSAEFPKEGPSILRIQQVVRGDSAAYFCASSERQVRNTEAFFGQGTRLTVV.

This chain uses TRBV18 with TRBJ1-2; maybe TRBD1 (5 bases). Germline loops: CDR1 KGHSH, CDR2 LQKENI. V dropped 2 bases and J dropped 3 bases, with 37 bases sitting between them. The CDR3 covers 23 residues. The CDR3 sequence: CASSPISVQGQEPKLGKDYGYTF. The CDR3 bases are TGTGCCAGCTCACCAATATCGGTCCAGGGCCAGGAACCCAAGTTAGGCAAGGACTATGGCTACACCTTC.

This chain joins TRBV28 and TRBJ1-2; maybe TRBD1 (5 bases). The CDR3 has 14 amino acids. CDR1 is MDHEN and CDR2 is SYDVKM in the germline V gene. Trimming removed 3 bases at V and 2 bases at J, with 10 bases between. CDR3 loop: CASSFSGANYGYTF. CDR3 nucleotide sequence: TGTGCCAGCAGTTTTTCTGGGGCCAACTATGGCTACACCTTC.

CDR3 in amino acids: CASSTTGYEQYF. DNA of the CDR3: TGTGCCAGCAGTACGACAGGGTACGAGCAGTACTTC. V is TRBV2 and J is TRBJ2-7; 7 bases align to TRBD1. Germline CDR1 reads SNHLY; CDR2 reads FYNNEI. This CDR3 region has 12 residues. J lost 4 bases, V lost 5 bases, and 2 bases had no gene match.

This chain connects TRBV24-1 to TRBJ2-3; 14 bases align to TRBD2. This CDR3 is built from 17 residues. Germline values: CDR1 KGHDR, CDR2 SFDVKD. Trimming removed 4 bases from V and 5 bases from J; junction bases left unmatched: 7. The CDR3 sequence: CATSDASGTSGRDTQYF. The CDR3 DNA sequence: TGTGCCACCAGTGACGCATCCGGGACTAGCGGGAGAGATACGCAGTATTTT.

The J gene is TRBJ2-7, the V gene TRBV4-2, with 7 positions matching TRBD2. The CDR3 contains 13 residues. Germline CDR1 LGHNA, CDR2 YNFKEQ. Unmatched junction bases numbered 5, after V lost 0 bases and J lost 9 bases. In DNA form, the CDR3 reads TGTGCCAGCAGCCAAGAGGGTGCGGGAGCGCAGTACTTC. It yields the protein CASSQEGAGAQYF.

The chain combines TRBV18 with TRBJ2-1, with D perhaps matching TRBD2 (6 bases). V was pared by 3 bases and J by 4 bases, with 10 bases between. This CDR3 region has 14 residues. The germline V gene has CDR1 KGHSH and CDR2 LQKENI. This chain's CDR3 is CASSPWRGYNEQFF. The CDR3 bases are TGTGCCAGCTCACCGTGGCGGGGTTACAATGAGCAGTTCTTC.

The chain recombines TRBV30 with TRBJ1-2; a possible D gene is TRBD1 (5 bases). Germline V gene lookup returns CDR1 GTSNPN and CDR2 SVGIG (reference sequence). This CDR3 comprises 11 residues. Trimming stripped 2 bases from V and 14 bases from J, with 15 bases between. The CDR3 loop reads CAWSLQGWDTF. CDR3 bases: TGTGCCTGGAGTCTGCAGGGCTGGGATACCTTC.

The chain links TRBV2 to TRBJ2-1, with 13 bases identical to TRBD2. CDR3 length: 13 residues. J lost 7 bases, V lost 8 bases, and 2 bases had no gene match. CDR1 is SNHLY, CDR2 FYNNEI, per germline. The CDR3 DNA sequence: TGTGCCAGCGGGACTAGCGGGAAGAATGAGCAGTTCTTC. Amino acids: CASGTSGKNEQFF.

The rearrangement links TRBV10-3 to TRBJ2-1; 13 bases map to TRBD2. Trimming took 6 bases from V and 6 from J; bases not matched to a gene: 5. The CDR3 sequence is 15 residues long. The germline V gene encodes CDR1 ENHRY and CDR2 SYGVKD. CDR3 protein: CAISDGLAGVNEQFF. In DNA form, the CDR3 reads TGTGCCATCAGCGACGGACTAGCGGGAGTCAATGAGCAGTTCTTC.

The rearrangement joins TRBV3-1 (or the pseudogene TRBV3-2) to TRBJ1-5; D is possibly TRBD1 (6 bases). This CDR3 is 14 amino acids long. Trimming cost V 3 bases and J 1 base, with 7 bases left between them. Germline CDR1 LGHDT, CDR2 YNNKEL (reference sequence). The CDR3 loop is CASSHGQSNQPQHF. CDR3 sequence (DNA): TGTGCCAGCAGCCACGGACAGAGCAATCAGCCCCAGCATTTT.

Here the CDR3 reads CASSALGPGGETQYF. DNA of the CDR3: TGCGCCAGCAGCGCTTTGGGACCGGGGGGAGAGACCCAGTACTTC. The chain recombines TRBV5-1 with TRBJ2-5; 7 positions agree with TRBD2. With 4 bases clipped from V and 4 bases from J, the junction kept 10 bases outside the gene matches. CDR3 length: 15 amino acids. Germline V gene sequence: CDR1 SGHRS, CDR2 YFSETQ.

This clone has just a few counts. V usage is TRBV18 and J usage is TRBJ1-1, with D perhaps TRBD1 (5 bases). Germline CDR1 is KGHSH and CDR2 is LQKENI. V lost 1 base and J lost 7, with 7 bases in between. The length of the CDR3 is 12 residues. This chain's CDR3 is CASSPLQGEAFF. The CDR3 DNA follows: TGTGCCAGCTCACCACTCCAGGGTGAAGCTTTCTTT.

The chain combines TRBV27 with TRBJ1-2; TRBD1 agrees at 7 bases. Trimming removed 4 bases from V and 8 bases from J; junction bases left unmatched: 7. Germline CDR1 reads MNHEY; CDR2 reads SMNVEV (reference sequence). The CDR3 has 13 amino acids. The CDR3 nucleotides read TGTGCCAGCAGTTCTCGGGACAGTAGGGGCTACACCTTC. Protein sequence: CASSSRDSRGYTF.

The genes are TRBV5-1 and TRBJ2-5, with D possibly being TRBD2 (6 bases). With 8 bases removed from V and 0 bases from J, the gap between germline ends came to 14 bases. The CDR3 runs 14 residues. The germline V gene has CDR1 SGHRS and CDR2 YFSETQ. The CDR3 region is CASKGGGYQETQYF. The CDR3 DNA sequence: TGCGCCAGTAAGGGTGGGGGGTACCAAGAGACCCAGTACTTC.

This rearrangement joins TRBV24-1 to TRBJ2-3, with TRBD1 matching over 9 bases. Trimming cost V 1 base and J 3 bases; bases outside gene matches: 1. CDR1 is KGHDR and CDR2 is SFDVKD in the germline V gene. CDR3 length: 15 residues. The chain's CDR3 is CATSDLQGATDTQYF. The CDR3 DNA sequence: TGTGCCACCAGTGATTTACAGGGGGCAACAGATACGCAGTATTTT.